This T cell receptor beta chain was obtained from a study of T cell repertoires in cytomegalovirus infection (dated by TCRdb to between 2018 and 2020). About the full investigation: The HLA type of each donor mattered for the analysis, because public TCR beta signatures pointed to carriage of CMV infection along with the matching HLA type.

In the case of this clonotype: This receptor's antigen is unknown. Base qualities are not at hand, and no much larger clone is one base apart.

This sample was sequenced with an Illumina HiSeq 1500. TCRdb trimmed the raw reads at Q25, called clones with MiXCR and kept productive beta chains. Records with the same CDR3 protein are collapsed into one entry carrying the most frequent genes and DNA. Here the sample has around 530,000 distinct CDR3 sequences; more than 15% occur a single time. The top ten hold about 24% of the sample. Points the paper makes about the study in general: Cumulative frequency of public TCR beta family members discriminated carriers of CMV infection plus the relevant HLA type in this cohort and an independent 352-donor cohort. The ex vivo response was dominated by HLA-C-restricted CMV-specific TCR beta clonotypes, which also provided the single most frequent clonotype in two of eight donors.

The receptor's source is a human donor in good health (CMV status not recorded). Some clones in this sample may be carry-over from other donors' samples. The sample consisted of CD8+ T cells from PBMCs.

The nucleotide sequence is TGTGCCAGCAGAACCGGAGCGGCTACGCAGTATTTT. Protein translation: CASRTGAATQYF. The chain is encoded by TRBV27 joined to TRBJ2-3, with TRBD2 tentatively as D gene (5 bases match). CDR1 is given as MNHEY and CDR2 as SMNVEV, both from the germline V gene (reference sequence). V is shortened by 6 bases, J by 8 bases, and the region joining them spans 12 bases. The CDR3 has 12 amino acids, counting the end cysteine and phenylalanine. CDR3 DNA is the only sequence kept; it has 36 bases, read in frame from the first base.